This T cell receptor (beta chain) is from a study of shared clonotypes between healthy human individuals. Findings and caveats of the study: Generally, naive subsets (rather than memory subsets) showed larger estimated richness.

As to this clone: Its antigen is as yet unknown.

The germline gives CDR1 SEHNR, CDR2 FQNEAQ (reference sequence). This CDR3 region has 14 residues. V lost 5 bases and J 7 bases, leaving 17 bases between the germline ends. Method: immunoSEQ multiplex PCR; TCRdb's copy keeps in-frame clones and lacks some. The sample carries about 2.1 million clones, about 93% recorded once. Naive CD8 cells were CD45RO-negative, positively selected for CCR7, excluding terminally differentiated effector memory CD45RA+ cells. Every donor, a Caucasian adult, lived in Nashville, Tennessee. The sample consisted of naive CD8+ T cells from PBMCs. This receptor was obtained from a man between 18 and 29 years old in good health. Some clones in this sample may be carry-over from other donors' samples. The gene calls are TRBV7-9 and TRBJ1-2; D is ambiguous. CDR3 loop: CASSPTLRGGGYTF. The CDR3 bases are TGTGCCAGCAGCCCCACGCTTCGGGGTGGTGGCTACACCTTC.